Presented here are 21 T cell receptor beta chains from one specimen sequenced in a study of blood T cells in healthy people across ages. The second PCR ran roughly 7 to 12 cycles with a sample-barcoded 5' primer and J-beta primers. TCRdb re-called the 5' RACE reads with MiXCR, one entry per CDR3 protein. The profile shows around 780,000 distinct CDR3 sequences, about a quarter of them singletons. The same sample was also studied in work on T cells of mothers and their children.

Sequencing was done on a sample of blood. These TCRs come from a boy younger than 18 in good health.

The V and J genes are TRBV29-1 and TRBJ2-5; D remains ambiguous. The CDR3 covers 12 residues. Trimming pared 6 bases from V and 2 bases from J, leaving 10 bases between. Germline-derived CDR1 and CDR2 are SQVTM and ANQGSEA. CDR3 protein: CSVDPGQETQYF. In nucleotides, the CDR3 is TGCAGCGTCGACCCGGGTCAAGAGACCCAGTACTTC.

V is TRBV18 and J is TRBJ2-5, with TRBD1 as a possible D gene (5 bases). The V gene's germline CDR1 is KGHSH and CDR2 LQKENI. With 3 bases removed from V and 5 bases from J, the gap between germline ends came to 10 bases. There are 13 residues in the CDR3. CDR3 loop: CASSPDNTETQYF. CDR3 bases: TGTGCCAGCTCACCGGACAATACGGAGACCCAGTACTTC.

Points on this clonotype: A much larger clone differs by one base, so this may be a read error. Because it lacks the conserved phenylalanine or tryptophan at the end, this CDR3 is likely a read error. V and J are TRBV29-1 and TRBJ2-5, with a possible D match to TRBD2 (7 bases). The V end lost 6 bases, the J end lost 4 bases, and 12 bases lay between the germline ends. From germline, CDR1 is SQVTM and CDR2 ANQGSEA. The length of the CDR3 is 12 residues. In nucleotides, the CDR3 is TGCAGCGTCGGGGGGACATCAGAGACCCAGTACCTC. This codes for CSVGGTSETQYL.

The chain links TRBV6-2 or TRBV6-3 to TRBJ2-2; 8 bases line up with TRBD2. Germline-derived CDR1 and CDR2 are MNHEY and SVGEGT. The CDR3 has 17 amino acids. J gave up 0 bases and V 5 bases, and 8 bases lay outside the gene matches. The CDR3 coding sequence is TGTGCCAGCAGTCAGCGGGGGCCACCTACGAACACCGGGGAGCTGTTTTTT. This gives the protein CASSQRGPPTNTGELFF.

The chain is built from TRBV12-3 or TRBV12-4 and TRBJ2-7, with 12 bases matching TRBD2. The V and J ends lost 5 bases and 3 bases, in that order; junction bases with no gene match: 5. The CDR3 is 15 residues long. The CDR3 DNA is TGTGCCAGCAGTATCGGACTAGCGGGGATCTACGAGCAGTACTTC. This gives the protein CASSIGLAGIYEQYF.

On this clonotype: At one end the junction does not follow the germline gene, possibly because of a read error. This sequence joins TRBV7-2 and TRBJ2-4, with D perhaps matching TRBD1 (6 bases). Germline V CDR1 and CDR2: SGHTA, FQGNSA. This CDR3 is 13 amino acids long. The CDR3 spells CASSSGQKNIRYF. DNA for the CDR3: TGTGCCAGCAGCTCCGGACAGAAAAACATTCGGTACTTC.

This chain uses TRBV9 with TRBJ2-3; D remains unclear. Trimming removed 0 bases at V and 2 bases at J, with 4 bases between. CDR3 size: 13 residues. Per the germline V gene, CDR1 is SGDLS and CDR2 is YYNGEE. The CDR3, as DNA: TGTGCCAGCAGCGTAGTAGTCACAGATACGCAGTATTTT. As protein: CASSVVVTDTQYF.

This sequence joins TRBV5-1 and TRBJ2-3; D is uncertain. With 5 bases removed from V and 0 bases from J, the gap between germline ends came to 16 bases. Per germline, CDR1 SGHRS and CDR2 YFSETQ. The CDR3 contains 16 residues. Here the CDR3 reads CASRLIPHTSTDTQYF. The CDR3 bases are TGCGCCAGCAGACTGATCCCCCACACTAGCACAGATACGCAGTATTTT.

The chain uses TRBV10-3 and TRBJ1-2; D not certain. The V end lost 3 bases, the J end lost 6 bases, and 14 bases lay between the germline ends. Per the germline V gene, CDR1 is ENHRY and CDR2 is SYGVKD. The CDR3 is 14 amino acids. In DNA form, the CDR3 reads TGTGCCATCAGTGAACACACGGAGAACGATGGCTACACCTTC. As protein: CAISEHTENDGYTF.

The chain couples TRBV10-3 to TRBJ2-2, with D perhaps matching TRBD2 (7 bases). CDR1 is ENHRY and CDR2 is SYGVKD in the germline V gene. Trimming shortened V by 7 bases and J by 3 bases, and 15 bases separated the two germline ends. This CDR3 contains 15 residues. CDR3 sequence reads: CAIIGGRWDTGELFF. The CDR3 nucleotides read TGTGCCATCATCGGGGGGCGCTGGGACACCGGGGAGCTGTTTTTT.

A few counts support this clonotype. The V call is TRBV12-3 or TRBV12-4, the J call TRBJ1-2, with TRBD1 matching 7 bases. J gave up 0 bases and V 5 bases, and 6 bases lay outside the gene matches. The CDR3 totals 15 residues. In DNA, the CDR3 is TGTGCCAGCAGTGGAGGGACAGCCCCTAACTATGGCTACACCTTC. Protein sequence: CASSGGTAPNYGYTF.

This clonotype was detected only a few times. The chain has TRBV7-8 and TRBJ1-2, with 8 bases identical to TRBD1. The germline V gene has CDR1 SGHVS and CDR2 FQNEAQ. Losses at the gene ends were 2 bases for V and 4 bases for J; bases not matched to a gene: 6. The CDR3 runs to 15 residues. As DNA, the CDR3 is TGTGCCAGCAGCTTAAGGTCAGGGGGCGGCTATGGCTACACCTTC. It encodes CASSLRSGGGYGYTF.

J is TRBJ2-7 and V is TRBV27; 7 positions agree with TRBD2. Trimming removed 0 bases from V and 3 bases from J; junction bases left unmatched: 2. The germline CDR1 and CDR2 sequences are MNHEY and SMNVEV (reference sequence). This CDR3 is built from 14 residues. For the CDR3, the DNA is TGTGCCAGCAGTTTATCCGGACTAGGCTACGAGCAGTACTTC. It is translated as CASSLSGLGYEQYF.

J is TRBJ2-5 and V is TRBV5-4; TRBD2 agrees at 14 bases. This CDR3 comprises 16 residues. With 5 bases clipped from V and 5 bases from J, the junction kept 8 bases outside the gene matches. The germline CDR1 and CDR2 sequences are SGHNT and YYREEE (reference sequence). As DNA, the CDR3 is TGTGCCAGCAGATTTGGACTAGCGGGGGGTGAGGAGACCCAGTACTTC. Residues: CASRFGLAGGEETQYF.

This clonotype showed up just a few times. The gene calls are TRBV7-2 and TRBJ2-5, with TRBD1 matching 7 bases. V was pared by 2 bases and J by 6 bases, with 12 bases of the junction left unmatched. There are 16 residues in the CDR3. Per the germline V gene, CDR1 is SGHTA and CDR2 is FQGNSA. CDR3 nucleotide sequence: TGTGCCAGCAGCTTACGCACTGGGACAGAACGACAGACCCAGTACTTC. Its protein product is CASSLRTGTERQTQYF.

V and J are TRBV29-1 and TRBJ1-2; TRBD1 might be the D (5 bases). CDR1 SQVTM and CDR2 ANQGSEA come from the germline V gene. The CDR3 extends over 13 amino acids. Trimming stripped 5 bases from V and 4 bases from J, with 14 bases between. The DNA of the CDR3 is TGCAGCGTTCAACAGGACCTTAGCTATGGCTACACCTTC. As protein: CSVQQDLSYGYTF.

This clonotype was recorded a few times. The chain links TRBV7-8 to TRBJ2-2, with 9 bases that match TRBD2. V lost 4 bases and J lost 9; bases outside the gene matches: 12. The CDR3 has 16 residues. CDR1 and CDR2 (germline): SGHVS, FQNEAQ. The CDR3 sequence: CASSYGLASPQRELFF. Here the CDR3 DNA reads TGTGCCAGCAGCTATGGACTAGCGTCCCCCCAGCGGGAGCTGTTTTTT.

This clonotype has more than one count but fewer than ten. The chain uses TRBV7-3 and TRBJ2-1; TRBD2 matches 8 bases. CDR3 length: 16 residues. V lost 5 bases and J lost 3; bases outside the gene matches: 9. Looked up from germline, CDR1 is SGHTA and CDR2 is FQGTGA. As DNA, the CDR3 is TGTGCCAGCAGCCCACCCAATAGCGGGGTCTACAATGAGCAGTTCTTC. It yields the protein CASSPPNSGVYNEQFF.

The rearrangement links TRBV20-1 to TRBJ2-3; D not resolved. Trimming removed 3 bases from V and 1 base from J, with 11 bases in between. Germline assignment: CDR1 DFQATT and CDR2 SNEGSKA (reference sequence). There are 14 residues in the CDR3. As DNA, the CDR3 is TGCAGTGCTAGTTTAGGGTACGGCACAGATACGCAGTATTTT. Encoded protein: CSASLGYGTDTQYF.

Comments on this clonotype: At one end, the junction sequence differs from germline, possibly due to a read error. This chain uses TRBV7-6 with TRBJ1-4, with D possibly TRBD1 on 6 matching bases. This CDR3 spans 15 amino acids. The V gene's germline CDR1 is SGHVS and CDR2 FNYEAQ. The CDR3 spells CARSLGGREGEKLFF. The CDR3 DNA is TGTGCCAGAAGCTTAGGGGGGCGAGAGGGTGAAAAACTGTTTTTT.

The CDR3 bases are TGTGCCAGCACCCCAGAACACAGCTCCTACAATGAGCAGTTCTTC. This sequence encodes CASTPEHSSYNEQFF. The gene calls are TRBV6-5 and TRBJ2-1; D is uncertain. Germline CDR1 is MNHEY and CDR2 is SVGAGI. V lost 7 bases to trimming and J lost 0 bases, with 13 bases between them. This CDR3 has 15 amino acids.